This entry concerns a single T cell receptor (beta chain). The entry originates in a study of cytomegalovirus exposure and HLA in healthy donors. Measured with immunoSEQ multiplex PCR; TCRdb has only the in-frame clones, and not every one. The repertoire holds around 190,000 clones, about 89% seen once, with about 7.2% in the top ten. Germline V gives CDR1 SNHLY, CDR2 FYNNEI. The CDR3 is made up of 15 amino acids. With 5 bases clipped from V and 7 bases from J, the junction kept 9 bases outside the gene matches. The TCR sequence derives from a man aged 25 to 40 in good health and CMV-seropositive. The sample comprised PBMCs. This sequence joins TRBV2 and TRBJ2-3, with TRBD2 identical over 10 bases. The CDR3 DNA follows: TGTGCCAGCAGTTCCGGGACTAGCGACAACAATACGCAGTATTTT. This codes for CASSSGTSDNNTQYF.